Listed below are T cell receptor beta chains from one sample, sequenced in a study of blood T cell repertoires in COVID-19. TCRdb's copy holds only in-frame clones and misses some; the assay was immunoSEQ multiplex PCR. This sample has over 120,000 clones; 76% occur once, and the top ten carry approximately 4.5%. The sample was peripheral blood. All receptors come from a woman of 80 years or more with active or convalescent COVID-19. Each CDR3 is given with its conserved first and last residue. A D gene is named only where the DNA matches it firmly. Expanded clones are given a class, and other clones once, few, many or no size at all.

j_gene,v_gene,d_gene,abundance,CDR3nt,CDR3aa
TRBJ2-2,TRBV7-3,TRBD1,few,TGTGCCAGCAGCTCCGACTCCGGGACAGGGGTTTCCGGGGAGCTGTTTTTT,CASSSDSGTGVSGELFF
TRBJ1-4,TRBV27,TRBD1,once,TGTGCCAGCAGTACAGGACAGGGAACAACTAATGAAAAACTGTTTTTT,CASSTGQGTTNEKLFF
TRBJ1-2,TRBV9,-,-,TGTGCCAGCAGCGTAGGGACAGCACTTAACTATGGCTACACCTTC,CASSVGTALNYGYTF
TRBJ2-5,TRBV7-2,-,-,TGTGCCAGCAGCCCGGACAGAAAAGAGACCCAGTACTTC,CASSPDRKETQYF
TRBJ1-5,TRBV7-2,TRBD1,-,TGTGCCAGCAGCTCCGGGACAGTTCAGCCCCAGCATTTT,CASSSGTVQPQHF
TRBJ1-2,TRBV6-6,-,-,TGTGCCAGCAGTTACGTAAGAGATGGCTACACCTTC,CASSYVRDGYTF
TRBJ1-6,TRBV6-2/TRBV6-3,TRBD1,-,TGTGCCAGCAGTTCCGGACAGGCGATATGGGCACCCCTCCACTTT,CASSSGQAIWAPLHF
TRBJ1-3,TRBV9,-,few,TGTGCCAGCAGCTCCGGGGGAGAAAACACCATATATTTT,CASSSGGENTIYF
TRBJ2-5,TRBV4-3,-,-,TGCGCCAGCAGCCAAGATTGGTCCACTTGGGAGACCCAGTACTTC,CASSQDWSTWETQYF
TRBJ2-2,TRBV2,-,-,TGTGCCAGCCACCCTTCTCGGGGAGTAAACACCGGGGAGCTGTTTTTT,CASHPSRGVNTGELFF
TRBJ2-5,TRBV12-3/TRBV12-4,TRBD2,-,TGTGCCAGCAGAGCGGGGGCCGGGGAGACCCAGTACTTC,CASRAGAGETQYF
TRBJ2-5,TRBV10-3,TRBD2,-,TGTGCCATCAGTGAAGGACTAGCGGTACAAGAGACCCAGTACTTC,CAISEGLAVQETQYF
TRBJ2-7,TRBV18,TRBD1,-,TGTGCCAGCTCAACTACAACCGACAGGGAACCCTACGAGCAGTACTTC,CASSTTTDREPYEQYF
TRBJ2-2,TRBV19,-,once,TGTGCCAGTAGTGGTTTACTAGCTATTGCCGGGGAGCTGTTTTTT,CASSGLLAIAGELFF
TRBJ2-7,TRBV7-2,TRBD2,-,TGTGCCAGCAGCTTAGCCGGTGGACTAGCGGGGGGCTACGAGCAGTACTTC,CASSLAGGLAGGYEQYF
TRBJ2-7,TRBV2,-,-,TGTGCCAGCAGTGTCCTGGCCTCCTACGAGCAGTACTTC,CASSVLASYEQYF
TRBJ1-2,TRBV5-1,-,-,TGCGCCAGCAACGGGGGAGGGCAGCTCTATGGCTACACCTTC,CASNGGGQLYGYTF
TRBJ2-7,TRBV29-1,TRBD2,-,TGCAGCGCTGTGACTAGCGGGGGGAGAGAGCAGTACTTC,CSAVTSGGREQYF
TRBJ1-1,TRBV14,-,-,TGTGCCAGCAGCCAAGATAAGGGGCTCATGAGCACTGAAGCTTTCTTT,CASSQDKGLMSTEAFF
TRBJ2-5,TRBV5-1,-,-,TGCGCCAGCAGCTTGGCCGGCGGGGTAAAACAAGAGACCCAGTACTTC,CASSLAGGVKQETQYF
TRBJ1-3,TRBV2,-,-,TGTGCCAGCAGTTTAACAGGAGCAATTTACTATAATAACTCTGGAAACACCATATATTTT,CASSLTGAIYYNNSGNTIYF
TRBJ1-2,TRBV4-2,-,-,TGTGCCAGCAGCCAAGATCCAGCCCAGGACTATGGCTACACCTTC,CASSQDPAQDYGYTF
TRBJ1-5,TRBV27,TRBD1,-,TGTGCCAGCAGTTTAGGCAGGGGGGGCAATCAGCCCCAGCATTTT,CASSLGRGGNQPQHF
TRBJ1-1,TRBV6-6,TRBD1,-,TGTGCCAGCAGTCTGTTAGGGGACAGACCTGAAGCTTTCTTT,CASSLLGDRPEAFF
TRBJ1-2,TRBV6-5,TRBD1,-,TGTGCCAGCAGTTACGGCACTCAGGGGGCGGTGGGCTACACCTTC,CASSYGTQGAVGYTF
TRBJ1-2,TRBV5-1,-,-,TGCGCCAGCAGCTTGTCCCAGGGAGGGGACTATGGCTACACCTTC,CASSLSQGGDYGYTF
TRBJ2-5,TRBV5-6,TRBD1,-,TGTGCCAGCAGCCCCCTTCCCGGGACAGGACAAGAGACCCAGTACTTC,CASSPLPGTGQETQYF
TRBJ2-2,TRBV4-1,TRBD1,-,TGCGCCAGCAGCCTCCCCGCAGGGGGAACCGGGGAGCTGTTTTTT,CASSLPAGGTGELFF
TRBJ1-1,TRBV5-8,-,-,TGTGCCAGCAGTCTTCTGACATCGAACACTGAAGCTTTCTTT,CASSLLTSNTEAFF
TRBJ1-2,TRBV6-5,-,-,TGTGCCAGCAGTTACTCCCGGGTTCTGGGCTACACCTTC,CASSYSRVLGYTF
TRBJ1-1,TRBV6-5,-,-,TGTGCCAGCAGTCCCGCAGGGCGCACTGAAGCTTTCTTT,CASSPAGRTEAFF
TRBJ2-7,TRBV5-5,TRBD1,-,TGTGCCAGCAGTCTCTCAGGGGGCATCTCCTACGAGCAGTACTTC,CASSLSGGISYEQYF
TRBJ1-1,TRBV28,TRBD1,-,TGTGCCAGCAGTTCACGTAGGGGGCGGCTTGAAGCTTTCTTT,CASSSRRGRLEAFF
TRBJ1-1,TRBV28,-,-,TGTGCCAGCAAAGACGGGATTAACACTGAAGCTTTCTTT,CASKDGINTEAFF
TRBJ2-6,TRBV19,-,-,TGTGCCAGTAGTAATGTTCACAGTTCCTCTGGGGCCAACGTCCTGACTTTC,CASSNVHSSSGANVLTF
TRBJ2-5,TRBV20-1,TRBD2,-,TGCAGTGCTAGTCTCGGCGGGGGGGCCGGAGAGACCCAGTACTTC,CSASLGGGAGETQYF
TRBJ2-1,TRBV5-1,TRBD2,-,TGCGCCAGCAGCTTTAGCGGGGGGGCTGTCTATGAGCAGTTCTTC,CASSFSGGAVYEQFF
TRBJ1-2,TRBV5-1,-,-,TGCGCCAGCAGCTTGGCCCTCCCCGGGGGGGACTATGGCTACACCTTC,CASSLALPGGDYGYTF
TRBJ1-4,TRBV7-3,TRBD1,-,TGTGCCAGCAGCTCCCGGACAGGGGGGGAAAAACTGTTTTTT,CASSSRTGGEKLFF
TRBJ2-3,TRBV7-9,-,-,TGTGCCAGCAGCTTGGAGGGGTTGACAGATACGCAGTATTTT,CASSLEGLTDTQYF
TRBJ2-1,TRBV15,-,few,TGTGCCACCAGCGGCATAAATGCGGGCCTGAACAATGAGCAGTTCTTC,CATSGINAGLNNEQFF
TRBJ1-1,TRBV19,-,-,TGTGCCAGTAGTATGTCGGGGGACACTGAAGCTTTCTTT,CASSMSGDTEAFF
TRBJ1-4,TRBV7-9,-,-,TGTGCCAGCAGCTTTGTTTTAGCTGCAACTAATGAAAAACTGTTTTTT,CASSFVLAATNEKLFF
TRBJ2-3,TRBV4-1,TRBD2,-,TGCGCCAGCAGCCAAGTGCGGACTAGCGGGGCGGCGTATTTT,CASSQVRTSGAAYF
TRBJ2-1,TRBV7-2,TRBD2,-,TGTGCCAGCAGCCCGGGACTAGCGGGGGGGCGGGGCAATGAGCAGTTCTTC,CASSPGLAGGRGNEQFF
TRBJ2-5,TRBV7-2,-,-,TGTGCCAGCAGCCTAACCCCGGGGCAAGAGACCCAGTACTTC,CASSLTPGQETQYF
TRBJ2-2,TRBV6-6,TRBD1,-,TGTGCCACCCACGGACAGGGATCCGGGGAGCTGTTTTTT,CATHGQGSGELFF
TRBJ2-1,TRBV29-1,TRBD1,few,TGCAGCGTTGTTGGCCGAATACAGGGGTCCTACAATGAGCAGTTCTTC,CSVVGRIQGSYNEQFF
TRBJ1-2,TRBV6-1,-,-,TGTGCCAGCAGTGAACAGGCCCAGATCTATGGCTACACCTTC,CASSEQAQIYGYTF
TRBJ2-7,TRBV5-5,TRBD2,-,TGTGCCAGCAGCCCCGGATTCCGCGGGGGCTCCTACGAGCAGTACTTC,CASSPGFRGGSYEQYF
TRBJ1-2,TRBV2,TRBD1,-,TGTGCCAGCAGTGTGAAGACAGGGAATGGCTACACCTTC,CASSVKTGNGYTF
TRBJ2-2,TRBV4-3,TRBD2,-,TGCGCCAGCAGCCTAGGGCTAGCGGAGAACACCGGGGAGCTGTTTTTT,CASSLGLAENTGELFF
TRBJ1-4,TRBV6-1,TRBD1,-,TGTGCCAGCAGTGAGCGACTCTACGGACAGGGGGAAGTTGAAAAACTGTTTTTT,CASSERLYGQGEVEKLFF
TRBJ2-1,TRBV29-1,TRBD2,-,TGCAGCGTTGAAGAACTAGCGGGGTACAATGAGCAGTTCTTC,CSVEELAGYNEQFF
TRBJ1-4,TRBV18,-,-,TGTGCCAGCTCACAGATGACAGCAGCAACTAATGAAAAACTGTTTTTT,CASSQMTAATNEKLFF